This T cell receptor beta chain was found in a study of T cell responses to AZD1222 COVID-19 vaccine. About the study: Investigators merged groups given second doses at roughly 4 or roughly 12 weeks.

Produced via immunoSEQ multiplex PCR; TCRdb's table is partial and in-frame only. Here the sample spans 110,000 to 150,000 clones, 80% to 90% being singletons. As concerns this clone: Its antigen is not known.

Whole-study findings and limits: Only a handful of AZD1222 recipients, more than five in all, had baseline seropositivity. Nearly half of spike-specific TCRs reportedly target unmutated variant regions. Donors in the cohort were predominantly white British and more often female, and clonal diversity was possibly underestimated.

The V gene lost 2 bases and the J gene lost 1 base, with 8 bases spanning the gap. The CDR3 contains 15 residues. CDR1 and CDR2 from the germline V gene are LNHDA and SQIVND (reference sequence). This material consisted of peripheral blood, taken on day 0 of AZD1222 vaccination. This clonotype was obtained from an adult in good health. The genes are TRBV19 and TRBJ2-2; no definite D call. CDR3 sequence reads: CASSIRLMNTGELFF. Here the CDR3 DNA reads TGTGCCAGTAGTATACGGCTCATGAACACCGGGGAGCTGTTTTTT.